This entry lists 27 T cell receptor beta chains sequenced from one sample in a study of CD8 T cells in ankylosing spondylitis (dated by TCRdb to about 2017). The study at large found these results: Blood from ankylosing spondylitis patients appeared to be characterized by a TCR beta motif made up of fewer than ten highly homologous amino acid variants.

Antigen specificity for these receptors is unknown. The library relied on 5' RACE. Sequencer: Illumina HiSeq 2500. TCRdb passed the public sequencing reads through fastp at Q25 and MiXCR, retaining productive beta sequences. Each CDR3 protein gets just one entry, which takes the most common genes and DNA from the rows behind it. This sample has around 480,000 distinct CDR3 sequences in its table, and roughly 15% of those were observed once. The ten largest clones capture approximately 1% of the sample. Sequencing was performed on blood, either unsorted or a sorted T cell fraction (not recorded which). The receptors derive from a male donor with ankylosing spondylitis.

The V call is TRBV30, the J call TRBJ2-1; TRBD2 matches 7 bases. The CDR3 has 14 residues. V shed 1 base, J shed 8 bases, and the junction held 8 bases outside the gene matches. Germline-derived CDR1 and CDR2 are GTSNPN and SVGIG (reference sequence). The CDR3 DNA reads TGTGCCTGGAGTGGGACTAGGCTGATCGATGAGCAGTTCTTC. Amino acids: CAWSGTRLIDEQFF.

Only a few counts were recorded for this clonotype. The genes are TRBV20-1 and TRBJ2-5; 7 bases match TRBD2. Trimming cost V 5 bases and J 3 bases; bases outside gene matches: 9. The V gene's germline CDR1 is DFQATT and CDR2 SNEGSKA (reference sequence). The CDR3 is 14 residues long. CDR3: CSAQRASGEETQYF. The CDR3 coding sequence is TGCAGTGCTCAGCGGGCTAGCGGAGAAGAGACCCAGTACTTC.

This clonotype was observed at least ten times. V is TRBV2 and J is TRBJ1-2; 7 bases align to TRBD1. Trimming at V came to 2 bases and at J to 2 bases, leaving 5 bases not matched to a gene. Germline V gene sequence: CDR1 SNHLY, CDR2 FYNNEI. The CDR3 runs 15 residues. The DNA for the CDR3 is TGTGCCAGCAGTGAAAACTCAGGGGGAAACTATGGCTACACCTTC. It is translated as CASSENSGGNYGYTF.

V gene TRBV12-3 or TRBV12-4 combines with J gene TRBJ2-6; 13 bases map to TRBD2. The CDR3 is made up of 20 amino acids. Trimming at V came to 2 bases and at J to 0 bases, leaving 7 bases not matched to a gene. In nucleotides, the CDR3 is TGTGCCAGCAGTTTACGGACTAGCGGGAGTCCGGGCTCTGGGGCCAACGTCCTGACTTTC. Its protein is CASSLRTSGSPGSGANVLTF.

This chain links TRBV6-1 with TRBJ1-1; maybe TRBD1 (5 bases). Germline CDR1 MNHNS, CDR2 SASEGT. CDR3 size: 16 residues. V lost 6 bases, J lost 1 base, and 18 bases lay in between. CDR3 loop: CASRVLVGVQNTEAFF. The CDR3 DNA is TGTGCCAGCAGGGTTCTAGTAGGGGTCCAGAACACTGAAGCTTTCTTT.

The table lists this clonotype with many counts. The chain employs TRBV7-8 and TRBJ2-5; tentative D call: TRBD1 (7 bases). The CDR3 runs to 15 residues. Germline assignment: CDR1 SGHVS and CDR2 FQNEAQ. V shed 4 bases and J shed 4 bases, with 16 bases lying between them. The CDR3 sequence: CASSSDGGGRETQYF. The CDR3 DNA sequence: TGTGCCAGCAGCTCAGATGGAGGGGGCCGAGAGACCCAGTACTTC.

The chain joins TRBV10-3 to TRBJ2-1, with 7 bases aligning to TRBD1. The trim removed 2 bases at V and 4 bases at J, leaving 2 bases unmatched. The CDR3 covers 14 residues. In germline, CDR1 is ENHRY, CDR2 SYGVKD. The CDR3 spells CAISEGQEYNEQFF. The CDR3 DNA is TGTGCCATCAGTGAGGGACAGGAATACAATGAGCAGTTCTTC.

Details on this clonotype: Possible read error: a much larger clone is one base away. The J gene is TRBJ2-7, the V gene TRBV20-1; TRBD2 matches at 11 bases. CDR3 length: 13 amino acids. Losses at the gene ends were 4 bases for V and 3 bases for J; bases not matched to a gene: 2. Germline V gene sequence: CDR1 DFQATT, CDR2 SNEGSKA (reference sequence). CDR3 protein: CSAILAGVYEQYF. For the CDR3, the DNA is TGCAGTGCTATACTAGCGGGAGTCTACGAGCAGTACTTC.

This clonotype was counted at least ten times. The J gene is TRBJ2-7, the V gene TRBV29-1, with 10 bases lining up with TRBD1. Germline loops: CDR1 SQVTM, CDR2 ANQGSEA. The CDR3 length is 15 residues. The V segment lost 6 bases and the J segment 2 bases; nucleotides outside the gene matches: 10. The CDR3 coding sequence is TGCAGCGTAGCCACGACAGGGGGCATCCCCTACGAGCAGTACTTC. Translation gives CSVATTGGIPYEQYF.

The rearrangement joins TRBV7-8 to TRBJ1-4, with D perhaps TRBD1 (6 bases). Trimming left V 3 bases short and J 5 bases short, with 13 bases between. The germline gives CDR1 SGHVS, CDR2 FQNEAQ. The CDR3 is 15 residues long. The CDR3 sequence: CASSLGAGNNEKLFF. DNA of the CDR3: TGTGCCAGCAGCTTGGGGGCGGGTAACAATGAAAAACTGTTTTTT.

This clonotype has more than one count but fewer than ten. This chain connects TRBV24-1 to TRBJ2-7; 12 bases are a match to TRBD2. The CDR3 consists of 15 residues. The trim removed 4 bases at V and 6 bases at J, leaving 6 bases unmatched. Germline V gene lookup returns CDR1 KGHDR and CDR2 SFDVKD. The CDR3 DNA reads TGTGCCACCAGTGAGGGGACTAGCGGGTTCGGCGAGCAGTACTTC. Translating it yields CATSEGTSGFGEQYF.

This clonotype was seen a few times. The chain links TRBV18 to TRBJ2-3; D is uncertain. Trimming pared 3 bases from V and 4 bases from J, leaving 8 bases between. The germline CDR1 and CDR2 sequences are KGHSH and LQKENI. CDR3 length equals 13 residues. CDR3 residues: CASSPVRSDTQYF. Written as DNA, the CDR3 is TGTGCCAGCTCACCGGTAAGGTCAGATACGCAGTATTTT. Using reference TRBV18 and TRBJ2-3 for the parts outside the CDR3, the full variable domain is NAGVMQNPRHLVRRRGQEARLRCSPMKGHSHVYWYRQLPEEGLKFMVYLQKENIIDESGMPKERFSAEFPKEGPSILRIQQVVRGDSAAYFCASSPVRSDTQYFGPGTRLTVL.

In its sample, this clonotype was seen many times. The rearrangement joins TRBV12-3 or TRBV12-4 to TRBJ2-7, with D maybe TRBD1 (7 bases). Trimming stripped 3 bases from V and 6 bases from J, with 12 bases between. CDR3 size: 13 residues. The CDR3 protein is CASSFQGGFEQYF. DNA for the CDR3: TGTGCCAGCAGTTTTCAGGGGGGTTTCGAGCAGTACTTC.

This clonotype was recorded at least ten times. The chain links TRBV12-3 or TRBV12-4 to TRBJ2-1; no definite D call. The CDR3 extends over 11 amino acids. With 8 bases removed from V and 10 bases from J, the gap between germline ends came to 12 bases. This CDR3 reads CASSVYREQFF. The CDR3 DNA follows: TGTGCCAGCTCAGTTTACAGAGAGCAGTTCTTC.

This clonotype has at least ten counts. The chain is built from TRBV7-8 and TRBJ2-1; the match to TRBD2 covers 9 bases. With V trimmed by 5 bases and J by 0 bases, 14 bases remained unmatched. Germline V gene sequence: CDR1 SGHVS, CDR2 FQNEAQ. The CDR3 is 19 residues long. The CDR3 region has the DNA TGTGCCAGCAGCCCCGGACTAGCGAAAGGATCGAGCTCCTACAATGAGCAGTTCTTC. Encoded protein: CASSPGLAKGSSSYNEQFF.

Ten or more counts support this clonotype. The chain is built from TRBV15 and TRBJ2-2; D not resolved. V dropped 1 base and J dropped 6 bases, with 15 bases sitting between them. Germline V gene data show CDR1 as LNHNV and CDR2 as YYDKDF (reference sequence). The CDR3 extends over 16 amino acids. In DNA, the CDR3 is TGTGCCACCAGCAGAGGCCTCTCTGGGCCAGCCGGGGAGCTGTTTTTT. It is translated as CATSRGLSGPAGELFF.

This clonotype has only one observation. This chain joins TRBV6-2 or TRBV6-3 and TRBJ2-2; D might be TRBD2 (6 bases). V gave up 6 bases and J gave up 3 bases, with 14 bases separating them. CDR3 size: 15 residues. Germline loops: CDR1 MNHEY, CDR2 SVGEGT. CDR3 nucleotides: TGTGCCAGCAGAGCAGAGGCGGGATACACCGGGGAGCTGTTTTTT. This codes for CASRAEAGYTGELFF.

This clonotype was observed at least ten times. The chain links TRBV4-1 to TRBJ1-2; TRBD1 might be the D (5 bases). The CDR3 totals 13 residues. Between the trimmed V and J ends, which lost 1 base and 5 bases, there was a span of 8 bases. The germline CDR1 and CDR2 sequences are MGHRA and YSYEKL. The CDR3 spells CASSQAGPYGYTF. The CDR3, as DNA: TGCGCCAGCAGCCAAGCAGGGCCGTATGGCTACACCTTC.

This clonotype occurred a few times. This chain connects TRBV6-1 to TRBJ2-1, with D perhaps matching TRBD2 (5 bases). This CDR3 is built from 12 residues. V was pared by 7 bases and J by 8 bases, with 12 bases between. The germline V gene has CDR1 MNHNS and CDR2 SASEGT. The CDR3: CASKRDFYEQFF. The CDR3 DNA is TGTGCCAGCAAACGGGATTTCTATGAGCAGTTCTTC.

The J gene is TRBJ2-1, the V gene TRBV7-2; 14 bases are a match to TRBD2. The CDR3 has 16 amino acids. CDR1 is SGHTA, CDR2 FQGNSA, per germline. J gave up 8 bases and V 5 bases, and 8 bases lay outside the gene matches. The CDR3: CASSPLRTSGRYEQFF. CDR3 nucleotides: TGTGCCAGCAGCCCACTCCGGACTAGCGGGAGGTATGAGCAGTTCTTC.

The CDR3 is CASSFSGASGTGELFF. The CDR3 DNA reads TGTGCCAGCAGCTTTAGCGGGGCGTCGGGCACCGGGGAGCTGTTTTTT. V usage is TRBV7-9 and J usage is TRBJ2-2; 8 bases fit TRBD2. The CDR3 consists of 16 residues. V was clipped by 3 bases and J by 4 bases; unmatched bases: 7. Germline V CDR1 and CDR2: SEHNR, FQNEAQ (reference sequence). Full variable domain (remainder filled in from reference TRBV7-9 and TRBJ2-2): DTGVSQNPRHKITKRGQNVTFRCDPISEHNRLYWYRQTLGQGPEFLTYFQNEAQLEKSRLLSDRFSAERPKGSFSTLEIQRTEQGDSAMYLCASSFSGASGTGELFFGEGSRLTVL.

The table lists this clonotype with a few counts. The rearrangement links TRBV28 to TRBJ2-7; TRBD1 matches 12 bases. This CDR3 contains 17 residues. Germline loops: CDR1 MDHEN, CDR2 SYDVKM. V was clipped by 4 bases and J by 6 bases; unmatched bases: 13. The CDR3 reads CASSSIGAGQGACEQYF. For the CDR3, the DNA is TGTGCCAGCAGTTCTATAGGGGCGGGACAGGGGGCTTGCGAGCAGTACTTC.

This clonotype was counted a few times. The CDR3 here is CSAPFLVGTEAFF. The CDR3 nucleotides read TGCAGTGCCCCCTTTTTGGTGGGCACTGAAGCTTTCTTT. V gene TRBV20-1 combines with J gene TRBJ1-1; no reliable D call. Between the trimmed V and J ends, which lost 6 bases and 4 bases, there was a span of 15 bases. The CDR3 runs 13 residues. Germline V gene sequence: CDR1 DFQATT, CDR2 SNEGSKA (reference sequence).

This clonotype was seen a handful of times. The V gene is TRBV12-3 or TRBV12-4, the J gene TRBJ2-7; D ambiguous. The CDR3 is 13 amino acids. V gave up 1 base and J gave up 3 bases, with 7 bases separating them. CDR3 residues: CASSLGEVYEQYF. The CDR3 bases are TGTGCCAGCAGTTTAGGTGAGGTCTACGAGCAGTACTTC.

The V call is TRBV27, the J call TRBJ1-2; D remains ambiguous. The V end was cut by 6 bases, the J end by 2 bases, with 16 bases between. The CDR3 totals 15 residues. The germline CDR1 and CDR2 sequences are MNHEY and SMNVEV (reference sequence). The DNA for the CDR3 is TGTGCCAGCAGAAACCCGGACGGTAGAAACTATGGCTACACCTTC. Translation: CASRNPDGRNYGYTF.

V is TRBV9 and J is TRBJ2-3; D not resolved. Germline V lookup: CDR1 SGDLS, CDR2 YYNGEE. The CDR3 length is 15 residues. With 0 bases removed from V and 1 base from J, the gap between germline ends came to 9 bases. The CDR3 here is CASSVGAVGTDTQYF. CDR3 DNA sequence: TGTGCCAGCAGCGTAGGGGCCGTTGGCACAGATACGCAGTATTTT.

The CDR3 DNA reads TGCAGCGTCACCCGGACAGGGAGGGAGACCCAGTACTTC. Residues: CSVTRTGRETQYF. J is TRBJ2-5 and V is TRBV29-1, with 8 bases fitting TRBD1. CDR1 SQVTM and CDR2 ANQGSEA come from the germline V gene. The CDR3 extends over 13 amino acids. The V gene end was trimmed by 6 bases and the J gene end by 5 bases; junction bases not matched to a gene: 8.